Sequencing of this T cell receptor (beta chain) was carried out in a study of blood T cell repertoires in COVID-19. Study in general: Collection of acute and convalescent COVID-19 samples took place in the United States, Italy and Spain. The cDNA or gDNA used as material had been derived from T cells, B-cell-depleted T cells, or PBMCs.

Original methodology: Reference gene primers were amplified, and this amplification served to estimate nucleated cell counts. The method was immunoSEQ multiplex PCR; TCRdb's version includes in-frame clones alone and lacks a portion of them. Clone size and V and J calls were adopted from that table, with D and trimming inferred from the DNA. The data show about 38,000 clones, roughly 89% seen once. Germline assignment: CDR1 SGHNT and CDR2 YYREEE (reference sequence). There are 13 residues in the CDR3. V was trimmed by 2 bases and J by 5 bases, leaving 9 bases between them. The sequenced material came from peripheral blood. The source of this sequence is a man between 60 and 75 years old with active or convalescent COVID-19. The rearrangement joins TRBV5-4 to TRBJ2-3; D remains unclear. The CDR3 DNA is TGTGCCAGCAGCTTCCCAGGTGTAGATACGCAGTATTTT. Its translation is CASSFPGVDTQYF.